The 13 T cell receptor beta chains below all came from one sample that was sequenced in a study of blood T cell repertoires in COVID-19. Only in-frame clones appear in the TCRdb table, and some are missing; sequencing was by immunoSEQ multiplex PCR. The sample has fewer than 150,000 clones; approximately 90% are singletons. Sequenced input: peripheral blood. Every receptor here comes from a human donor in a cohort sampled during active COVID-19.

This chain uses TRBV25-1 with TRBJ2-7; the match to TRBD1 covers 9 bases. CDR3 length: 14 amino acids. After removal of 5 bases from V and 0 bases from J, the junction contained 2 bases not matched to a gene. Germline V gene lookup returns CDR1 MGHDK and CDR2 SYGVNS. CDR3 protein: CASSTGGSSYEQYF. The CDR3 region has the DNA TGTGCCAGCAGTACAGGGGGCAGCTCCTACGAGCAGTACTTC.

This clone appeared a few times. This CDR3 is CASSQEDRNTEAFF. The CDR3 coding sequence is TGTGCCAGCAGCCAAGAGGACAGGAACACTGAAGCTTTCTTT. The chain joins TRBV14 to TRBJ1-1; D perhaps matches TRBD1 (6 bases). This CDR3 comprises 14 residues. Germline assignment: CDR1 SGHDN and CDR2 FVKESK. V lost 0 bases and J lost 1, with 6 bases in between. The full variable domain, in which reference TRBV14 and TRBJ1-1 provide the parts outside the CDR3, is EAGVTQFPSHSVIEKGQTVTLRCDPISGHDNLYWYRRVMGKEIKFLLHFVKESKQDESGMPNNRFLAERTGGTYSTLKVQPAELEDSGVYFCASSQEDRNTEAFFGQGTRLTVV.

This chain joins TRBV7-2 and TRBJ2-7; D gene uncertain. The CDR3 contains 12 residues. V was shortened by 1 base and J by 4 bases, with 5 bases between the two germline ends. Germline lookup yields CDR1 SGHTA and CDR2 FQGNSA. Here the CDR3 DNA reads TGTGCCAGCAGCTTAGACCAGTACGAGCAGTACTTC. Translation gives CASSLDQYEQYF.

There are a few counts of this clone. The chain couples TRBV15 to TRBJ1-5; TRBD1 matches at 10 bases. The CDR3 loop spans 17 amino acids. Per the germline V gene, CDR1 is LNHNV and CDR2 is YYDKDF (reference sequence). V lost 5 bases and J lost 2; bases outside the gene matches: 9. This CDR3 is CATSRFPGTGGNQPQHF. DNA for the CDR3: TGTGCCACCAGCCGTTTCCCGGGGACAGGGGGCAATCAGCCCCAGCATTTT. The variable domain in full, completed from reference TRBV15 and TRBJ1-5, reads DAMVIQNPRYQVTQFGKPVTLSCSQTLNHNVMYWYQQKSSQAPKLLFHYYDKDFNNEADTPDNFQSRRPNTSFCFLDIRSPGLGDTAMYLCATSRFPGTGGNQPQHFGDGTRLSIL.

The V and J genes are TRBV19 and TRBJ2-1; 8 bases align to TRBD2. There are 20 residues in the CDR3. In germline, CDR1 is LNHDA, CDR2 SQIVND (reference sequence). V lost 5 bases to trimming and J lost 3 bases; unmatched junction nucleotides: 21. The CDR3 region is CASSATGTSSFRGFYNEQFF. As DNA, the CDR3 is TGTGCCAGTAGTGCCACCGGGACTAGTTCTTTCCGGGGTTTCTACAATGAGCAGTTCTTC.

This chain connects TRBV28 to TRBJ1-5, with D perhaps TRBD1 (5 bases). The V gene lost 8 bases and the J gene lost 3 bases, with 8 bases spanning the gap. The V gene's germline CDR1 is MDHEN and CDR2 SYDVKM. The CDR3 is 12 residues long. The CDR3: CASQGFNQPQHF. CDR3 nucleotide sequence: TGTGCCAGCCAGGGCTTCAATCAGCCCCAGCATTTT. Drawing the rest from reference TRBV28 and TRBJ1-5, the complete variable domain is DVKVTQSSRYLVKRTGEKVFLECVQDMDHENMFWYRQDPGLGLRLIYFSYDVKMKEKGDIPEGYSVSREKKERFSLILESASTNQTSMYLCASQGFNQPQHFGDGTRLSIL.

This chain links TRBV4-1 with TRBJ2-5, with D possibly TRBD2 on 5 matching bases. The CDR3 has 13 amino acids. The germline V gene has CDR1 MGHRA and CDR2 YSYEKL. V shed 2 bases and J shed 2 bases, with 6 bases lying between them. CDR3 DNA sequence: TGCGCCAGCAGCCAACGGGGACAAGAGACCCAGTACTTC. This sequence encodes CASSQRGQETQYF.

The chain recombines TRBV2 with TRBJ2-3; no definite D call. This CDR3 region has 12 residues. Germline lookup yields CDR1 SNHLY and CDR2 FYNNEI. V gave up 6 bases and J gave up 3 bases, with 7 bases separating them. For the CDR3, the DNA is TGTGCCAGCAGAATAGTGACAGATACGCAGTATTTT. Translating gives CASRIVTDTQYF.

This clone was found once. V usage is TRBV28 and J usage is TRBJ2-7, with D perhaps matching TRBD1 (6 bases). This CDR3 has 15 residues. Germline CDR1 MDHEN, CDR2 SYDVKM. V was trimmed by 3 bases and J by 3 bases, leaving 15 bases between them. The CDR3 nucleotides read TGTGCCAGCAGTTTCGTGGCAGGGGAAAGCTACGAGCAGTACTTC. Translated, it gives CASSFVAGESYEQYF.

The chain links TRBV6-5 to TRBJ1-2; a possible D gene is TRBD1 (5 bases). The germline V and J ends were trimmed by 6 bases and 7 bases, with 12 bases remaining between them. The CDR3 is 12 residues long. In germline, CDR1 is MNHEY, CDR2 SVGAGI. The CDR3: CASSQVGGGYTF. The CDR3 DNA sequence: TGTGCCAGCAGCCAGGTGGGGGGTGGCTACACCTTC.

The CDR3 DNA sequence: TGTGCCAGCTCACGAGGGGACACCGGGCCCTACGAGCAGTACTTC. Its translation: CASSRGDTGPYEQYF. The chain uses TRBV18 and TRBJ2-7; TRBD1 is a possible D gene (6 bases). From germline, CDR1 is KGHSH and CDR2 LQKENI. Trimming removed 4 bases from V and 2 bases from J, with 15 bases in between. The CDR3 loop spans 15 amino acids.

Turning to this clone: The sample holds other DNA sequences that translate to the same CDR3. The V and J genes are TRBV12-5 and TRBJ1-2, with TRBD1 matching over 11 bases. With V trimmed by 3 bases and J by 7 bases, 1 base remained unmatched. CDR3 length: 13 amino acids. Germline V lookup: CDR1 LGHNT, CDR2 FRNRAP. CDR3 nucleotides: TGTGCTAGTGGTTTAGGGACAGGGGGTGGCTACACCTTC. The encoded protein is CASGLGTGGGYTF.

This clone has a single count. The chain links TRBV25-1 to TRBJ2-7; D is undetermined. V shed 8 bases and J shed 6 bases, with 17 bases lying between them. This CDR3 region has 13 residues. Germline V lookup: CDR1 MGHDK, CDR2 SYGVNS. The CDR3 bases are TGTGCCAGCGCGCAAACCGACTGGGTCGAGCAGTACTTC. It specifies CASAQTDWVEQYF.